This TCR beta chain was sequenced during a study of T cells after posttransplantation cyclophosphamide. Points from the study as a whole: TRB clonality was highly associated with recipient CMV seropositivity and reactivation. Later blood repertoires were often dominated by clones from the donor CD8+ memory compartment. Skin or GI-infiltrating T cells shared few TRB sequences with blood.

Trimming cost V 1 base and J 0 bases, with 15 bases left between them. This CDR3 region has 17 residues. Per germline, CDR1 MNHNS and CDR2 SASEGT. For this clone: Its antigen is unidentified.

Treatment was busulfan-fludarabine conditioning, a marrow graft, and cyclophosphamide on days +3 and +4. Libraries were prepared by immunoSEQ multiplex PCR; TCRdb keeps only in-frame clonotypes and omits some of them. The data contain about 19,000 clones, about 68% of them singletons. This chain joins TRBV6-1 and TRBJ1-2, with D unclear. The sample consisted of PBMCs, taken after an allogeneic stem cell transplant with post-transplant cyclophosphamide. The receptor was isolated from a young adult male patient who received an allogeneic stem cell transplant from a related donor, was CMV-positive, and had acute GVHD only. Some T cells may be graft donor cells. CDR3 in amino acids: CASSEGYGSQANYGYTF. In nucleotides, the CDR3 is TGTGCCAGCAGTGAAGGGTACGGGAGTCAAGCTAACTATGGCTACACCTTC.